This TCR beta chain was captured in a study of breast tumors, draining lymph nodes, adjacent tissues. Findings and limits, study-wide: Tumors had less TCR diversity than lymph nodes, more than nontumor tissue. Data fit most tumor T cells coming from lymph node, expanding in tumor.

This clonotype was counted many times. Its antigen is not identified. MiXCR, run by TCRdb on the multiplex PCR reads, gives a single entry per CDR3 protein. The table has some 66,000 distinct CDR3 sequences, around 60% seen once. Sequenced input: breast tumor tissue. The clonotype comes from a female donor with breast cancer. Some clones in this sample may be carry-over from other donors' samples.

CDR3 loop: CAISESITSGENEQFF. The CDR3 region has the DNA TGTGCCATCAGTGAGTCTATCACTAGCGGAGAGAATGAGCAGTTCTTC. V is TRBV10-3 and J is TRBJ2-1; the match to TRBD2 covers 8 bases. The germline V gene encodes CDR1 ENHRY and CDR2 SYGVKD. This CDR3 comprises 16 residues. The J segment lost 7 bases and the V segment lost 0 bases, leaving 8 bases of the junction unmatched.